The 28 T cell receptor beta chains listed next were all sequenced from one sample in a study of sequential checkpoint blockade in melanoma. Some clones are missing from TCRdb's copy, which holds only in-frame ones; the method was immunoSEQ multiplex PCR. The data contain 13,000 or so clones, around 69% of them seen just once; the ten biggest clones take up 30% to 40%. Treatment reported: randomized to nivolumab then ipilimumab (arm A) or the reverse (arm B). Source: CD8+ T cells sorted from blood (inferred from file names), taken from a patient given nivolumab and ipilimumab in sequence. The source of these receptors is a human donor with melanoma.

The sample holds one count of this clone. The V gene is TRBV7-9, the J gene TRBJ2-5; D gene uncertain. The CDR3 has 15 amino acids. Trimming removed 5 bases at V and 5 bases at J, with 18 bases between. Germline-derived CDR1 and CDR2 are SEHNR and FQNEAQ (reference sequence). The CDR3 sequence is CASSPPLDLTETQYF. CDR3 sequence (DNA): TGTGCCAGCAGCCCTCCATTAGACTTAACGGAGACCCAGTACTTC.

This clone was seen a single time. CDR3 protein: CASSYGGQASYEQYF. In DNA form, the CDR3 reads TGTGCCAGCAGTTACGGGGGACAGGCGTCCTACGAGCAGTACTTC. The rearrangement uses TRBV6-5 and TRBJ2-7, with 8 bases aligning to TRBD1. The V segment lost 2 bases and the J segment 1 base; nucleotides outside the gene matches: 4. Germline V gene lookup returns CDR1 MNHEY and CDR2 SVGAGI. CDR3 size: 15 residues.

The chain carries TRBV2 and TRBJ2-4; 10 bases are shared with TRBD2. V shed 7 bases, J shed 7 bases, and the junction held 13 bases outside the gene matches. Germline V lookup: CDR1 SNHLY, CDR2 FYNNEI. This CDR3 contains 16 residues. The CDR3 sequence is CASKKTSGGASNIQYF. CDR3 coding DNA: TGTGCCAGCAAAAAGACCAGCGGGGGGGCCTCGAACATTCAGTACTTC. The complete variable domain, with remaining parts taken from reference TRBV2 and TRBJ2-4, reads EPEVTQTPSHQVTQMGQEVILRCVPISNHLYFYWYRQILGQKVEFLVSFYNNEISEKSEIFDDQFSVERPDGSNFTLKIRSTKLEDSAMYFCASKKTSGGASNIQYFGAGTRLSVL.

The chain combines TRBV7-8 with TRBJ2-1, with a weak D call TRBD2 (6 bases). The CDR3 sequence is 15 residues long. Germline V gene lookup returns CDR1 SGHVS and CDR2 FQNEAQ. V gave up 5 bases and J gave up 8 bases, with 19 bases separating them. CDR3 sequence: CASSPLSGEGYEQFF. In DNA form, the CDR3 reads TGTGCCAGCAGCCCCCTTAGCGGCGAGGGCTATGAGCAGTTCTTC.

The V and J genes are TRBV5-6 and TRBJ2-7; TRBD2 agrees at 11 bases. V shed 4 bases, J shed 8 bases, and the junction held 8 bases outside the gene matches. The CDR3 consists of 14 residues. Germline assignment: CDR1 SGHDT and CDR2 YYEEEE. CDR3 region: CASSPTSGGWKQYF. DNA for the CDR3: TGTGCCAGCAGCCCCACTAGCGGGGGCTGGAAGCAGTACTTC.

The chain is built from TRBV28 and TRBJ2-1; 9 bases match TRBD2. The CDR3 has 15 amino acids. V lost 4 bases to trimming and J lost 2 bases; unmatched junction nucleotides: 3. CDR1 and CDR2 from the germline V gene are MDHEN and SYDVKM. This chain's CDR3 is CASSSGTSPYNEQFF. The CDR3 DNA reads TGTGCCAGCAGTTCCGGGACTAGCCCCTACAATGAGCAGTTCTTC.

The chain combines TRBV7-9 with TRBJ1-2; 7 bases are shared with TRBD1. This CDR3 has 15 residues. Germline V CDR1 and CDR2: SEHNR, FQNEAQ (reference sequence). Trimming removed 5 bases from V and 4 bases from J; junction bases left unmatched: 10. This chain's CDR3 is CASSHSGTASYGYTF. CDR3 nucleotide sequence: TGTGCCAGCAGCCATTCCGGGACAGCAAGCTATGGCTACACCTTC. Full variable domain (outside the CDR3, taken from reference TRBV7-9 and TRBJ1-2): DTGVSQNPRHKITKRGQNVTFRCDPISEHNRLYWYRQTLGQGPEFLTYFQNEAQLEKSRLLSDRFSAERPKGSFSTLEIQRTEQGDSAMYLCASSHSGTASYGYTFGSGTRLTVV.

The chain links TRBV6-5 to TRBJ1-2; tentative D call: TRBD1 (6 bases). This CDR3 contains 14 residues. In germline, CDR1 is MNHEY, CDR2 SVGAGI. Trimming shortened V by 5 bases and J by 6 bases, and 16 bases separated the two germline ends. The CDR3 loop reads CASSQQGGGDGYTF. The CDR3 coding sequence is TGTGCCAGCAGTCAACAGGGAGGGGGGGATGGCTACACCTTC.

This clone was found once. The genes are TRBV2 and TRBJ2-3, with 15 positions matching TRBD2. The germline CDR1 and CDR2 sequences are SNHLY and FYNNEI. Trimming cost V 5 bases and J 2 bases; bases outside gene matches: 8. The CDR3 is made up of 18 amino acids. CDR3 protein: CASSPLGTSGGSTDTQYF. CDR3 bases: TGTGCCAGCAGTCCCCTCGGGACTAGCGGGGGGTCCACAGATACGCAGTATTTT.

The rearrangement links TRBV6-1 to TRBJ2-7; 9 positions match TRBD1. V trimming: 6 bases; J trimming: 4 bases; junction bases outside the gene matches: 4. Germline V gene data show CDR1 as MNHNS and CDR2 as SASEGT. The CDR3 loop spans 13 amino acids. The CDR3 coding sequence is TGTGCCAGCAGCTGGACAGGGGCTTACGAGCAGTACTTC. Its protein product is CASSWTGAYEQYF.

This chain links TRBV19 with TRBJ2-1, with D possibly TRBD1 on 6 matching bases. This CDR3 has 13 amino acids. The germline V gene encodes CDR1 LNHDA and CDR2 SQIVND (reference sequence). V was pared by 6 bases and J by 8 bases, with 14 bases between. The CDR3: CASRALPGDEQFF. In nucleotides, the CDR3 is TGTGCCAGTAGGGCCTTACCAGGGGATGAGCAGTTCTTC.

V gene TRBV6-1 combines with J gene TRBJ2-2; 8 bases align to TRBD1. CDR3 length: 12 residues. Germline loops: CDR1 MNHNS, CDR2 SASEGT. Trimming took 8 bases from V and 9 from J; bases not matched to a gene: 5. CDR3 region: CASPGQGRELFF. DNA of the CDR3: TGTGCCAGCCCAGGACAGGGCAGGGAGCTGTTTTTT.

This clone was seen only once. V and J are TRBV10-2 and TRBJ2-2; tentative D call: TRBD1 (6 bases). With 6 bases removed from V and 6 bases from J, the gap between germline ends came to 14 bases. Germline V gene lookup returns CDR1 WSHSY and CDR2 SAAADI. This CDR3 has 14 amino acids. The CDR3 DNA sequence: TGCGCCAGCAGCATAACAGGGAAGGCCGGGGAGCTGTTTTTT. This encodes CASSITGKAGELFF.

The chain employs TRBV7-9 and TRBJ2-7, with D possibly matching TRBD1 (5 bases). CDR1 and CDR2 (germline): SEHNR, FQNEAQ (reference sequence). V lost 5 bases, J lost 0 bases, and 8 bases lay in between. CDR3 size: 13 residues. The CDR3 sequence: CASSPTDSYEQYF. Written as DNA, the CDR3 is TGTGCCAGCAGCCCGACAGACTCCTACGAGCAGTACTTC.

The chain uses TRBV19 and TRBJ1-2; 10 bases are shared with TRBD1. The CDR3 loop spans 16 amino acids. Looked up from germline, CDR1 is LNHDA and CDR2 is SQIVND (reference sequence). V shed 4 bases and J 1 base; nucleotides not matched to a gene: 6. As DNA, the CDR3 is TGTGCCAGTAGTACTTCGACAGGGGGCTTTAACTATGGCTACACCTTC. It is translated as CASSTSTGGFNYGYTF.

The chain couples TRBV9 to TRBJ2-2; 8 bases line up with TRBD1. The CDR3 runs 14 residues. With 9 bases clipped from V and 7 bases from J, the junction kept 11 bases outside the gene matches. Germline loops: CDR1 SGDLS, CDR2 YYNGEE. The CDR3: CATARTGTGGELFF. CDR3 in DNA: TGTGCCACTGCACGGACAGGGACGGGCGGGGAGCTGTTTTTT.

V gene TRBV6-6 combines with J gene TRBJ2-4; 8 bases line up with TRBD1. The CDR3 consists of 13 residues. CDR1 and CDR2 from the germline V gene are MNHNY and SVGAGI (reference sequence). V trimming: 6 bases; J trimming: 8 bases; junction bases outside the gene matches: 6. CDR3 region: CASRRQGQDIQYF. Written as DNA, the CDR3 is TGTGCCAGCAGAAGACAGGGGCAAGACATTCAGTACTTC.

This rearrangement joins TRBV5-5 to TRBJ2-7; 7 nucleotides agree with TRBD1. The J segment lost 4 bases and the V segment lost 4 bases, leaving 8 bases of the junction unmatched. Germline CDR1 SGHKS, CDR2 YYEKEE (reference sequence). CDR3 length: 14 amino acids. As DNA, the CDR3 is TGTGCCAGCAGCCCGACAGGGAGTTGGTACGAGCAGTACTTC. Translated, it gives CASSPTGSWYEQYF.

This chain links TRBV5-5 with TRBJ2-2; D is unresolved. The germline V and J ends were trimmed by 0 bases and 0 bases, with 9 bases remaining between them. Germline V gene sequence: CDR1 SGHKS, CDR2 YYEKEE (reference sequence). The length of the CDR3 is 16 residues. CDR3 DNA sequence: TGTGCCAGCAGCTTGGAAGCCAAGTCGAACACCGGGGAGCTGTTTTTT. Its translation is CASSLEAKSNTGELFF. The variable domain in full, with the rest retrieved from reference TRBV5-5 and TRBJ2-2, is DAGVTQSPTHLIKTRGQQVTLRCSPISGHKSVSWYQQVLGQGPQFIFQYYEKEERGRGNFPDRFSARQFPNYSSELNVNALLLGDSALYLCASSLEAKSNTGELFFGEGSRLTVL.

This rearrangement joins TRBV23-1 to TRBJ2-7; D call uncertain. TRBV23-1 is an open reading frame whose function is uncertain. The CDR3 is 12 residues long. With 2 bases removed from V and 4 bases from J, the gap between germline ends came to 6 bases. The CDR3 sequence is CASSQENYEQYF. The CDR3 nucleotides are TGCGCCAGCAGTCAAGAGAATTACGAGCAGTACTTC.

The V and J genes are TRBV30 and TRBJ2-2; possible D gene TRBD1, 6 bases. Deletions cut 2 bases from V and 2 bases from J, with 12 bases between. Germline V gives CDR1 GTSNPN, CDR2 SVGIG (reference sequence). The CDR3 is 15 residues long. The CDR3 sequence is CAWSKDSGNTGELFF. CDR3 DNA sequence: TGTGCCTGGAGTAAGGACAGCGGTAACACCGGGGAGCTGTTTTTT.

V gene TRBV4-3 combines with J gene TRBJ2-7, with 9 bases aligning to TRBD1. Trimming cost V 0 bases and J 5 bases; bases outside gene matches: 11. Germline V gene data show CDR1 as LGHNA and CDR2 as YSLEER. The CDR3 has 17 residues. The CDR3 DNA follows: TGCGCCAGCAGCCAAGATTGGGAACAGGGGGCGAAGGACGAGCAGTACTTC. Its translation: CASSQDWEQGAKDEQYF.

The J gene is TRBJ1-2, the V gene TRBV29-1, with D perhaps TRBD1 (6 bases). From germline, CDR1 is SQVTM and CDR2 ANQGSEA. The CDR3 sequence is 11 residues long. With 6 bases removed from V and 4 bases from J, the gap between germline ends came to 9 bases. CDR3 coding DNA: TGCAGCGTGCAGGGGCTCTATGGCTACACCTTC. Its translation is CSVQGLYGYTF.

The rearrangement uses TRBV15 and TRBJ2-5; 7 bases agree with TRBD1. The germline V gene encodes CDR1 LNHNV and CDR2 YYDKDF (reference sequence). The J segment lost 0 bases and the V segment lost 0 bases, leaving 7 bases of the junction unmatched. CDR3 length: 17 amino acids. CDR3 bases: TGTGCCACCAGCAGAGAGGAGACAGGGCCTAACCAAGAGACCCAGTACTTC. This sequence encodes CATSREETGPNQETQYF. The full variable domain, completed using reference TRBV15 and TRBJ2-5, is DAMVIQNPRYQVTQFGKPVTLSCSQTLNHNVMYWYQQKSSQAPKLLFHYYDKDFNNEADTPDNFQSRRPNTSFCFLDIRSPGLGDTAMYLCATSREETGPNQETQYFGPGTRLLVL.

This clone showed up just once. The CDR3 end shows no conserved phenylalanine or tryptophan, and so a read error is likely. CDR3 nucleotide sequence: TGTGCCAGCAGTGAATTCGCCTTGGGGACAGGGTTGAACGAGCAGTACCTC. Residues: CASSEFALGTGLNEQYL. The chain recombines TRBV6-1 with TRBJ2-7; 9 positions match TRBD1. Germline CDR1 and CDR2: MNHNS and SASEGT. This CDR3 region has 17 residues. Losses at the gene ends were 2 bases for V and 5 bases for J; bases not matched to a gene: 13.

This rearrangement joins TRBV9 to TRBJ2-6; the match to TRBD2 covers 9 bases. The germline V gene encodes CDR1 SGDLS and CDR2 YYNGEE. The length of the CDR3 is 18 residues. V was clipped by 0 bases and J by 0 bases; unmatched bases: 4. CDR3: CASSVASGASSGANVLTF. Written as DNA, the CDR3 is TGTGCCAGCAGCGTAGCTAGCGGGGCTAGCTCTGGGGCCAACGTCCTGACTTTC.

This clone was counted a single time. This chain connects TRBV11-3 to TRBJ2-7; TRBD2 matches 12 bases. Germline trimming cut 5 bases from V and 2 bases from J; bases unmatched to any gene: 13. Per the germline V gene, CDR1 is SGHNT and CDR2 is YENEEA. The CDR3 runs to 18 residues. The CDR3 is CASSTDPGTSGSTYEQYF. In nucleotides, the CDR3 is TGTGCCAGCAGCACAGATCCCGGGACTAGCGGGTCAACCTACGAGCAGTACTTC.

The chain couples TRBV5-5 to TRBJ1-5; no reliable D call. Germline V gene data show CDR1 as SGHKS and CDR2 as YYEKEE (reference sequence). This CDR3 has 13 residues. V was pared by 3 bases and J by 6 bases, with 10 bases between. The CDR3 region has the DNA TGTGCCAGCAGCTCCTCGACGGGTCAGCCCCAGCATTTT. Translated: CASSSSTGQPQHF.